This T cell receptor beta chain was captured in a study of post-analysis software for immune sequencing data. Overall study: Disease courses included relapsing-remitting, secondary progressive and progressive-relapsing multiple sclerosis.

General study results and limits: About 5 TRBV segments (TRBV5-6, TRBV5-1 and TRBV20-1 among them) occurred more frequently in patients than in controls. F measure clustering grouped samples strongly by preparation batch.

The length of the CDR3 is 12 residues. The germline V and J ends were trimmed by 6 bases and 2 bases, with 10 bases remaining between them. The germline V gene has CDR1 DFQATT and CDR2 SNEGSKA (reference sequence). In regard to this clonotype: Antigen specificity is unknown.

TCR beta cDNA libraries included unique molecular identifiers. TCRdb re-called the PCR reads with MiXCR, one entry per CDR3 protein. The sample contains around 500,000 distinct CDR3 sequences, roughly 34% of which appear only once. The clonotype originates from a girl between 2 and 17 years old with multiple sclerosis. The sequencing input was blood. This chain uses TRBV20-1 with TRBJ1-2, with a possible D match to TRBD1 (5 bases). The CDR3 reads CSARGLNYGYTF. In nucleotides, the CDR3 is TGCAGTGCGAGGGGACTGAACTATGGCTACACCTTC.